This T cell receptor (beta chain) was identified during a study of blood T cell repertoires in COVID-19. Data came from immunoSEQ multiplex PCR; TCRdb stores just in-frame clones and leaves some out. The sample includes roughly 480,000 clones, approximately 92% seen only once; the top ten take around 0.95%. This CDR3 has 15 amino acids. The germline gives CDR1 MNHEY, CDR2 SMNVEV (reference sequence). The V segment lost 0 bases and the J segment 2 bases; nucleotides outside the gene matches: 2. The clonotype was recovered from a young man with COVID-19, enrolled during active disease. The chain carries TRBV27 and TRBJ2-7; 9 nucleotides agree with TRBD2. Specimen: peripheral blood. CDR3 sequence reads: CASSLSAGGTYEQYF. DNA of the CDR3: TGTGCCAGCAGTTTATCAGCGGGGGGAACCTACGAGCAGTACTTC.